This record looks at one T cell receptor (beta chain) sequence and its context. Antigen: not known. In the PCR, 60 Vbeta and 13 Jbeta primers were used. The repertoire was sequenced with immunoSEQ multiplex PCR; TCRdb's copy has only in-frame clones and lacks some. The sample lists about 98,000 clones, more than 70% occurring once. The germline V gene has CDR1 MNHNS and CDR2 SASEGT. The CDR3 consists of 15 residues. V lost 5 bases to trimming and J lost 4 bases; unmatched junction nucleotides: 8. As for the donors, each was a healthy bone marrow donor. The sample is drawn from a study of cytomegalovirus exposure and HLA in healthy donors. Broader study findings: Later analysis revealed greater clonal expansion in HLA-associated TCR beta chains than in equally common others. According to a later analysis, donors in an Asian-associated ancestry cluster reportedly had fewer N-insertions than the 666-donor mean.

This receptor was taken from a man younger than 30 in good health and CMV-seropositive. The sample taken for sequencing was PBMCs. This chain joins TRBV6-1 and TRBJ2-5, with 9 bases aligning to TRBD1. CDR3 DNA sequence: TGTGCCAGCAGTCTCGACAGGGGGTCGGGAGAGACCCAGTACTTC. Amino acids: CASSLDRGSGETQYF.